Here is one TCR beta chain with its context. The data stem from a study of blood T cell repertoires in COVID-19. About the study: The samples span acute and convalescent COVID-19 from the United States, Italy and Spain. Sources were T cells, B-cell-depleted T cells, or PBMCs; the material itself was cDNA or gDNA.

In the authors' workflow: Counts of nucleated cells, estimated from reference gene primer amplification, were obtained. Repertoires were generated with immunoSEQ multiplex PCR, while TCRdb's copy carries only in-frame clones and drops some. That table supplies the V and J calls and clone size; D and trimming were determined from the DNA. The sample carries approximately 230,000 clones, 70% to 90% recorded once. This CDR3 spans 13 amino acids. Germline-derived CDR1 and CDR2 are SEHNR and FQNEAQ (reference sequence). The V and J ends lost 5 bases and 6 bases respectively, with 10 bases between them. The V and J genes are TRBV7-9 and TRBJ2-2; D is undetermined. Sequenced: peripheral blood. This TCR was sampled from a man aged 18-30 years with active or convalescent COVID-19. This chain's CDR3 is CASSEAVAGELFF. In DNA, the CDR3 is TGTGCCAGCAGCGAGGCGGTGGCCGGGGAGCTGTTTTTT.